This T cell receptor beta chain originates from a study of post-analysis software for immune sequencing data. Overall study: The study covered relapsing-remitting, secondary progressive and progressive-relapsing courses of multiple sclerosis.

For this clonotype: Antigen specificity is unknown.

General study findings and limits: Elevated frequency relative to controls characterized several TRBV segments in patients, TRBV5-6, TRBV5-1 and TRBV20-1 among them. F measure clustering grouped samples strongly by preparation batch. Patients with multiple sclerosis recorded significantly lower normalized Chao1 diversity than controls, the study found.

Incorporated into the TCR beta cDNA libraries were unique molecular identifiers, which served to reduce PCR and sequencing biases. From roughly 1 to 10 million T cells, roughly 0.5 million cDNA molecules were obtained. TCRdb recomputed calls from the PCR reads with MiXCR, one row per CDR3 protein. The sample includes about 460,000 distinct CDR3 sequences, roughly 45% seen only once; the top ten take around 10%. Looked up from germline, CDR1 is SEHNR and CDR2 is FQNEAQ (reference sequence). V was cut by 2 bases and J by 4 bases, with 10 bases left in between. This CDR3 is built from 14 residues. Input material: blood. This TCR came from a girl aged 5-17 years with multiple sclerosis. The rearrangement links TRBV7-9 to TRBJ2-3; D ambiguous. CDR3 protein: CASSLIIASDTQYF. The CDR3 nucleotides are TGTGCCAGCAGCTTAATCATAGCTTCAGATACGCAGTATTTT.